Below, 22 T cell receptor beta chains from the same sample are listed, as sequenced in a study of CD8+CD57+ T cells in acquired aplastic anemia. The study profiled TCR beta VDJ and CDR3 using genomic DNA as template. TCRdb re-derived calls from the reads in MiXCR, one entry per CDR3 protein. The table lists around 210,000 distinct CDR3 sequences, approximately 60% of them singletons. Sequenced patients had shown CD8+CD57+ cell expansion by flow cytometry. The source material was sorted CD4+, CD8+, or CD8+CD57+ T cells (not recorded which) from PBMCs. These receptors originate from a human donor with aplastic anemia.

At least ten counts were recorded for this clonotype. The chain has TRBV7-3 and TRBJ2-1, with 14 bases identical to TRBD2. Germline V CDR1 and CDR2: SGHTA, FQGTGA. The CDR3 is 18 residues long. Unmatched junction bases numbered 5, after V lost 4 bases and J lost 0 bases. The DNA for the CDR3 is TGTGCCAGCAGCTCTGGGACTAGCGGGGGAAGCTCCTACAATGAGCAGTTCTTC. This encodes CASSSGTSGGSSYNEQFF. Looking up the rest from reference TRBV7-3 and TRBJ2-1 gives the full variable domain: GAGVSQTPSNKVTEKGKYVELRCDPISGHTALYWYRQSLGQGPEFLIYFQGTGAADDSGLPNDRFFAVRPEGSVSTLKIQRTERGDSAVYLCASSSGTSGGSSYNEQFFGPGTRLTVL.

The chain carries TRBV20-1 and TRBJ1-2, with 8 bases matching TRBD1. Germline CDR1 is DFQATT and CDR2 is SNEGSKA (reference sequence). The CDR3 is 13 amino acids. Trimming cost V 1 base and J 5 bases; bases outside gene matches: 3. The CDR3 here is CSARGQGTYGYTF. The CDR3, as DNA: TGCAGTGCTAGAGGACAGGGGACGTATGGCTACACCTTC.

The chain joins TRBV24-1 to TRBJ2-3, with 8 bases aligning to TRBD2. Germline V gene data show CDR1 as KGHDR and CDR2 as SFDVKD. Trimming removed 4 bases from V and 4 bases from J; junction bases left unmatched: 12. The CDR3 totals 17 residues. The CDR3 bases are TGTGCCACCAGTGACCTCTCTGCGGGGGGCCCAGCAGATACGCAGTATTTT. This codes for CATSDLSAGGPADTQYF.

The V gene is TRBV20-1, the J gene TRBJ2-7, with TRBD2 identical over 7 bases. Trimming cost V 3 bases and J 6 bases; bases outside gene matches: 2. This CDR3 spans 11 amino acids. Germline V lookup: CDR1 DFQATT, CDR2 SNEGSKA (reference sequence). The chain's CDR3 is CSARGGSEQYF. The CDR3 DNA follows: TGCAGTGCTAGGGGCGGGAGCGAGCAGTACTTC.

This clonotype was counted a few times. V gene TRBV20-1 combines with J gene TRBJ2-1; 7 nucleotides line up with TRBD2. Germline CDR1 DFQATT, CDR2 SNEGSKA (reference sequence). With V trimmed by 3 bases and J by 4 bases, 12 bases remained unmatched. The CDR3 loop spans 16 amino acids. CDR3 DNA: TGCAGTGCTAGTGGGCTTGCGGGAGATGGGTACAATGAGCAGTTCTTC. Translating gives CSASGLAGDGYNEQFF.

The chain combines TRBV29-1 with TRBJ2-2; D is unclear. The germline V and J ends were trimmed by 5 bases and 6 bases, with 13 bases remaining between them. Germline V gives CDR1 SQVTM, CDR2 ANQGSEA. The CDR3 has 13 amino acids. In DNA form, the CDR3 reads TGCAGCGTTCCCGGACCGGGCGCCGGGGAGCTGTTTTTT. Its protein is CSVPGPGAGELFF.

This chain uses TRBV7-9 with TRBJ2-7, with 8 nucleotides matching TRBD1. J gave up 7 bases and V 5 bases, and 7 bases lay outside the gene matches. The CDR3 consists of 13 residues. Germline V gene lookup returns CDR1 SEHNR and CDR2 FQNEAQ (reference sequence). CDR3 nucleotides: TGTGCCAGCAGCAGCTACCGGGACAGGGAGCAGTACTTC. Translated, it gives CASSSYRDREQYF.

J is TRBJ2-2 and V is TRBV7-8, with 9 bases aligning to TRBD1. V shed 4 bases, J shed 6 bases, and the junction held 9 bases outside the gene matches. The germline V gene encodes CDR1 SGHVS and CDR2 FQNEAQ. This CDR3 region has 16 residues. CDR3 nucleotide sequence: TGTGCCAGCAGCTCCCTCGGGACAGGGAAATCCGGGGAGCTGTTTTTT. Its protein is CASSSLGTGKSGELFF.

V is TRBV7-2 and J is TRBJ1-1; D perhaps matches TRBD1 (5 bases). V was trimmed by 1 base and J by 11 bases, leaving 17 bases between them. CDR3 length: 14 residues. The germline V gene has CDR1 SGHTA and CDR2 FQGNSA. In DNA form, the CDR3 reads TGTGCCAGCAGCTTAGACTCTCGGGGCGGTATGGCTTTCTTT. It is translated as CASSLDSRGGMAFF.

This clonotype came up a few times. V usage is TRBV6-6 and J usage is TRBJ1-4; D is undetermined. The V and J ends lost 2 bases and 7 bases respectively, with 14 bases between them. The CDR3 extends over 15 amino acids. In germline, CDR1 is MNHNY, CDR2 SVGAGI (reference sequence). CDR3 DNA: TGTGCCAGCAGTTACCCGATCGCCGGAAGTGAAAAACTGTTTTTT. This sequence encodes CASSYPIAGSEKLFF.

As DNA, the CDR3 is TGTGCCAGCAGCTCGGGACTAGCACACAATGAGCAGTTCTTC. Amino acids: CASSSGLAHNEQFF. The chain has TRBV7-3 and TRBJ2-1, with TRBD2 matching 9 bases. V lost 4 bases and J lost 5; bases outside the gene matches: 3. Germline V CDR1 and CDR2: SGHTA, FQGTGA. The CDR3 sequence is 14 residues long.

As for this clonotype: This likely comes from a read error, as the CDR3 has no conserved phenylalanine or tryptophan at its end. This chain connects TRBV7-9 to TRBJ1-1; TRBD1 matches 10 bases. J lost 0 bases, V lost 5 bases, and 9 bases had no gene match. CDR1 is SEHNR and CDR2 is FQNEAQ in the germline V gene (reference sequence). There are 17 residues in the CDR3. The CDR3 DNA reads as TGTGCCAGCAGCCTAGGGACAGGGGTAAGGATGAACACTGAAGCTTTCTCT. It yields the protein CASSLGTGVRMNTEAFS.

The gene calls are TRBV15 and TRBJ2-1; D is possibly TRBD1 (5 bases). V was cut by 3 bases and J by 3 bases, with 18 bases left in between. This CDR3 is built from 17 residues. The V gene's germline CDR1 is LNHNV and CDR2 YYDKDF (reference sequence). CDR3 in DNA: TGTGCCACCAGCAGCCCAGGACACGGACCGTTCTACAATGAGCAGTTCTTC. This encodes CATSSPGHGPFYNEQFF.

DNA of the CDR3: TGTGCCAGCAGTTCGGACGAGAGGGCTGAAGCTTTCTTT. It specifies CASSSDERAEAFF. The gene calls are TRBV12-3 or TRBV12-4 and TRBJ1-1; unclear D gene. The CDR3 is made up of 13 amino acids. Trimming removed 4 bases from V and 6 bases from J, with 12 bases in between.

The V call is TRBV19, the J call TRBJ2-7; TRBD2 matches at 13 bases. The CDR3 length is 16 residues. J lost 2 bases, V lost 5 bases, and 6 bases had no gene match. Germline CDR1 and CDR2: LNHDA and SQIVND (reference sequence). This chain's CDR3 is CASSSRTSGRAYEQYF. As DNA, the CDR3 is TGTGCCAGTAGTTCCCGGACTAGCGGGAGAGCCTACGAGCAGTACTTC.

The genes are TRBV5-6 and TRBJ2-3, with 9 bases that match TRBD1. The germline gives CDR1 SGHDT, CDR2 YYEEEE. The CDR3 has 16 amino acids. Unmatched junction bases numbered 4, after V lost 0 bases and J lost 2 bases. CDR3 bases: TGTGCCAGCAGCTTGGGGGGGACAGGGATCACAGATACGCAGTATTTT. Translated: CASSLGGTGITDTQYF.

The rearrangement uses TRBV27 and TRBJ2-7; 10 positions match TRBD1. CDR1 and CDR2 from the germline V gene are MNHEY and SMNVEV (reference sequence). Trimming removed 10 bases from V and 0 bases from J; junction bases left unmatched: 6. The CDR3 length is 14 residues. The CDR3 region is CATSGQGSSYEQYF. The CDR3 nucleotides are TGTGCCACCTCGGGACAGGGGAGCTCCTACGAGCAGTACTTC.

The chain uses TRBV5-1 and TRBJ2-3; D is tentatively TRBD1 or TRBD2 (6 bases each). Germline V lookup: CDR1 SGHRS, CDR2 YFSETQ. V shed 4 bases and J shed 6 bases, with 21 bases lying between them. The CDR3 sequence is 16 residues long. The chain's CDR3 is CASSPGGRGGADTQYF. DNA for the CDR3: TGCGCCAGCAGCCCCGGAGGCAGGGGAGGTGCGGATACGCAGTATTTT.

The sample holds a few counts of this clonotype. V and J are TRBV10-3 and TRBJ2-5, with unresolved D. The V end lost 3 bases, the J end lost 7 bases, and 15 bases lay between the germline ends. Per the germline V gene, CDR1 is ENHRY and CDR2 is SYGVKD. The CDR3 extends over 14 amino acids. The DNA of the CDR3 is TGTGCCATCAGTGAACCCAGAGGCGCCAGGACCCAGTACTTC. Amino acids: CAISEPRGARTQYF.

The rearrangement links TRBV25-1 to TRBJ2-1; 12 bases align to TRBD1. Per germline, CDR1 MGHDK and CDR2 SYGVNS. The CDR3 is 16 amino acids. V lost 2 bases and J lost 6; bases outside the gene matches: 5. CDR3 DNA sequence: TGTGCCAGCAGTGAACCGGGACAGGGGGCGATCAATGAGCAGTTCTTC. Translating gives CASSEPGQGAINEQFF.

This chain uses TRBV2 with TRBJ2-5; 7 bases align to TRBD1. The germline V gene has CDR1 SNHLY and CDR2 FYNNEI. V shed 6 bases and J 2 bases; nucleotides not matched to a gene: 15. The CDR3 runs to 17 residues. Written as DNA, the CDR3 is TGTGCCAGCAGGCCGTTCTCTCCAGGGGGACGACAAGAGACCCAGTACTTC. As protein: CASRPFSPGGRQETQYF.

The CDR3 nucleotides are TGCAGTGCTAGAGATGCCCGATATGGTGACGAGCAGTACTTC. This encodes CSARDARYGDEQYF. The chain joins TRBV20-1 to TRBJ2-7, with no clear D. The CDR3 is 14 amino acids. V was pared by 0 bases and J by 5 bases, with 14 bases between. The germline gives CDR1 DFQATT, CDR2 SNEGSKA (reference sequence).